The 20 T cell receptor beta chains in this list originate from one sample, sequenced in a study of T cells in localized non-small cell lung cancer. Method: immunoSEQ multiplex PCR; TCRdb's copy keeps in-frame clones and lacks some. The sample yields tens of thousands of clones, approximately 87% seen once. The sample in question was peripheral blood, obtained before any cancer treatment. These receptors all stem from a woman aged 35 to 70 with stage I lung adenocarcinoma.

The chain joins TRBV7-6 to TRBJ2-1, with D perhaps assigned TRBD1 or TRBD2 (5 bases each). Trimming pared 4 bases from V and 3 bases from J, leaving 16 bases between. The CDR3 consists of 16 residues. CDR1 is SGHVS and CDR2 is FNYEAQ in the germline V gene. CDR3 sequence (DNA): TGTGCCAGCAGCTGGACCTCGGGGCCCAGCTACAATGAGCAGTTCTTC. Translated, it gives CASSWTSGPSYNEQFF.

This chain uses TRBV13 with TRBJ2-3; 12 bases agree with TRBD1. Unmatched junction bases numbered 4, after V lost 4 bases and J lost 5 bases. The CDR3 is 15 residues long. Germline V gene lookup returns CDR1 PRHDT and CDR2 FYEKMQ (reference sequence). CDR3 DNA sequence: TGTGCCAGCAGCTCCGGGACAGGGGGCAAAGATACGCAGTATTTT. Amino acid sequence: CASSSGTGGKDTQYF.

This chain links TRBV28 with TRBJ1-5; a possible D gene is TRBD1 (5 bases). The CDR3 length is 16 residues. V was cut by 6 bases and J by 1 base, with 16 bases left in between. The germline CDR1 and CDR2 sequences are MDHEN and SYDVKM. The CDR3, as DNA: TGTGCCAGCAGGCGCGGGGGAGTCGGGAGCAATCAGCCCCAGCATTTT. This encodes CASRRGGVGSNQPQHF.

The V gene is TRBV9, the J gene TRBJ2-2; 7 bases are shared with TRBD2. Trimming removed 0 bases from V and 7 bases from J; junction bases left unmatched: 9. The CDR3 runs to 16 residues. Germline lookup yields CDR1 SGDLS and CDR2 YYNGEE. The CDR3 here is CASSVAGLEGVGELFF. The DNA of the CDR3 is TGTGCCAGCAGCGTAGCTGGACTAGAAGGCGTCGGGGAGCTGTTTTTT.

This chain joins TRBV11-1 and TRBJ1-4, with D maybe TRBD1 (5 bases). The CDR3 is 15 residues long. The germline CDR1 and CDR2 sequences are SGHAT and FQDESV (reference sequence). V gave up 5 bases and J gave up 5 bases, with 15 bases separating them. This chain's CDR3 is CASSPRDGGNEKLFF. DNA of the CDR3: TGTGCCAGCAGCCCCCGGGACGGAGGAAATGAAAAACTGTTTTTT.

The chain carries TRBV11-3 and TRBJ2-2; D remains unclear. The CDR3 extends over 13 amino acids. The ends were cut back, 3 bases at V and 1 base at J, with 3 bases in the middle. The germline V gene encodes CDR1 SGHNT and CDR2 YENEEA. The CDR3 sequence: CASSFGNTGELFF. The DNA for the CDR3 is TGTGCCAGCAGCTTTGGGAACACCGGGGAGCTGTTTTTT.

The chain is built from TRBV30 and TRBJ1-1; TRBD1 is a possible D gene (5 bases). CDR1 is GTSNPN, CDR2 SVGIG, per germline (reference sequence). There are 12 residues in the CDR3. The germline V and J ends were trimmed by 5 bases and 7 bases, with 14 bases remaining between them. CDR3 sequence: CAWHPQGLEAFF. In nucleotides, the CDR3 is TGTGCCTGGCATCCTCAGGGCCTTGAAGCTTTCTTT.

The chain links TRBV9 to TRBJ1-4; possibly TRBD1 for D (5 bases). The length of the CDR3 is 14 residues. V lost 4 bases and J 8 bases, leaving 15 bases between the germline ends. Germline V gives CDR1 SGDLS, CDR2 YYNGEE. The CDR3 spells CASSPGRGGEKLFF. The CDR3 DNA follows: TGTGCCAGCAGCCCAGGGAGGGGTGGCGAAAAACTGTTTTTT.

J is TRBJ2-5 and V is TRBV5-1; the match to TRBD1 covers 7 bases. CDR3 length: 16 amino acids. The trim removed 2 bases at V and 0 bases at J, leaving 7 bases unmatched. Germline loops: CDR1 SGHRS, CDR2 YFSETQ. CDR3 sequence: CASSLRYGTDQETQYF. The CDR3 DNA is TGCGCCAGCAGCTTACGGTACGGGACAGACCAAGAGACCCAGTACTTC.

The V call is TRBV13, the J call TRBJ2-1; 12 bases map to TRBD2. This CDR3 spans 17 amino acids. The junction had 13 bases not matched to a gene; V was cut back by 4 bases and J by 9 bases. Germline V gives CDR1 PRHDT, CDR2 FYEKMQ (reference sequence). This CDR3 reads CASSSMTSGGPWGEQFF. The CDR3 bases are TGTGCCAGCAGCTCCATGACTAGCGGGGGCCCTTGGGGTGAGCAGTTCTTC.

The CDR3 is CASSTTGTGPYEQYF. The CDR3 bases are TGTGCCAGCAGCACTACCGGGACAGGGCCCTACGAGCAGTACTTC. The chain combines TRBV28 with TRBJ2-7; 9 nucleotides align to TRBD1. CDR1 is MDHEN and CDR2 is SYDVKM in the germline V gene. V lost 6 bases to trimming and J lost 2 bases; unmatched junction nucleotides: 8. The CDR3 consists of 15 residues.

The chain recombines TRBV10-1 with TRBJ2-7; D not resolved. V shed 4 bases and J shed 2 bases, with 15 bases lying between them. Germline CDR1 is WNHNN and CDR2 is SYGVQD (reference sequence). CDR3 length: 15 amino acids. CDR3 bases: TGCGCCAGCAGTGTTGTCAGTTCCCACCCCTACGAGCAGTACTTC. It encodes CASSVVSSHPYEQYF.

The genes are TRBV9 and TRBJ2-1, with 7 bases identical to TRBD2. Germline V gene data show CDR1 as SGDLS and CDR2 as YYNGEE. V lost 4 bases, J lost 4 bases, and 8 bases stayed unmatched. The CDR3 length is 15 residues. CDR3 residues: CASSTGTMQYNEQFF. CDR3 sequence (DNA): TGTGCCAGCAGCACCGGGACTATGCAGTACAATGAGCAGTTCTTC.

CDR3 sequence: CASSLDWNTYPYEQYF. CDR3 DNA sequence: TGCGCCAGCAGCTTGGATTGGAACACCTACCCCTACGAGCAGTACTTC. The genes are TRBV5-1 and TRBJ2-7; no clear D. The CDR3 contains 16 residues. Germline V gives CDR1 SGHRS, CDR2 YFSETQ. V lost 0 bases and J lost 2, with 15 bases in between. The full variable domain, in which reference TRBV5-1 and TRBJ2-7 provide the parts outside the CDR3, is KAGVTQTPRYLIKTRGQQVTLSCSPISGHRSVSWYQQTPGQGLQFLFEYFSETQRNKGNFPGRFSGRQFSNSRSEMNVSTLELGDSALYLCASSLDWNTYPYEQYFGPGTRLTVT.

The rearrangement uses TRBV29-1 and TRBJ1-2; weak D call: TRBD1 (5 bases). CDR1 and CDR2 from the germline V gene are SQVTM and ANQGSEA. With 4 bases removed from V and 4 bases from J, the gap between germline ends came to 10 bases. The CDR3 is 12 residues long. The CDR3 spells CSVVGGSYGYTF. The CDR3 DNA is TGCAGCGTTGTTGGGGGTAGCTATGGCTACACCTTC. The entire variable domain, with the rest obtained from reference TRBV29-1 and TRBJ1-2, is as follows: SAVISQKPSRDICQRGTSLTIQCQVDSQVTMMFWYRQQPGQSLTLIATANQGSEATYESGFVIDKFPISRPNLTFSTLTVSNMSPEDSSIYLCSVVGGSYGYTFGSGTRLTVV.

The CDR3 protein is CASTREGNEQFF. CDR3 coding DNA: TGTGCCTCAACCCGGGAGGGGAATGAGCAGTTCTTC. V and J are TRBV7-6 and TRBJ2-1; 8 nucleotides line up with TRBD2. The V and J ends lost 11 bases and 7 bases, in that order; junction bases with no gene match: 7. From germline, CDR1 is SGHVS and CDR2 FNYEAQ. The CDR3 runs 12 residues. Full variable domain (rest looked up from reference TRBV7-6 and TRBJ2-1): GAGVSQSPRYKVTKRGQDVALRCDPISGHVSLYWYRQALGQGPEFLTYFNYEAQQDKSGLPNDRFSAERPEGSISTLTIQRTEQRDSAMYRCASTREGNEQFFGPGTRLTVL.

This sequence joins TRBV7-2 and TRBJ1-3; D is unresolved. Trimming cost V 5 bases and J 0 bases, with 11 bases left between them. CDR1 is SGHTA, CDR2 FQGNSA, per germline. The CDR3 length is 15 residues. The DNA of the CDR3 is TGTGCCAGCAGCCCAAGAGGCCCCTCTGGAAACACCATATATTTT. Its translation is CASSPRGPSGNTIYF.

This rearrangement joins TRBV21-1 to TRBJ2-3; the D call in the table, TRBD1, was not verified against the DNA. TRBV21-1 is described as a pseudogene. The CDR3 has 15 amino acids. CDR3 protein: CASGLTGEAFDTQYF. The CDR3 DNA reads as TGTGCCAGCGGCTTGACAGGGGAGGCATTCGATACGCAGTATTTT.

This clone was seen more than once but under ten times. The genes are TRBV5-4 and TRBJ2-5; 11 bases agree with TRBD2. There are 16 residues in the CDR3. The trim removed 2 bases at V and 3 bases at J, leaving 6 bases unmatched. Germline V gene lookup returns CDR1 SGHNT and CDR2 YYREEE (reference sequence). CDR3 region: CASSFTVLAGEETQYF. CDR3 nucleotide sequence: TGTGCCAGCAGCTTCACAGTACTAGCGGGGGAAGAGACCCAGTACTTC.

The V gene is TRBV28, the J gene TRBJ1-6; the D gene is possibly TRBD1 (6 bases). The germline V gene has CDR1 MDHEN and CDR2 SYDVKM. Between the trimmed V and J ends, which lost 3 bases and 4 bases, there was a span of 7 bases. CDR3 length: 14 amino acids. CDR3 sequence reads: CASSLTGYNSPLHF. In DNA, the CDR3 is TGTGCCAGCAGTTTGACAGGATATAATTCACCCCTCCACTTT.